One and the same sample provided the 25 T cell receptor beta chains below, sequenced in a study of T cell responses to AZD1222 COVID-19 vaccine. TCRdb's table, derived via immunoSEQ multiplex PCR, lists solely in-frame clones and lacks some. The table shows about 120,000 clones, with almost 90% occurring only once. Here the sequenced sample was peripheral blood, taken on day 0 of AZD1222 vaccination. These TCRs come from an adult in good health.

The chain joins TRBV5-1 to TRBJ2-1; TRBD2 agrees at 13 bases. The germline gives CDR1 SGHRS, CDR2 YFSETQ. The CDR3 runs 14 residues. J lost 10 bases, V lost 3 bases, and 4 bases had no gene match. The CDR3 loop is CASSWTSGSEEQFF. Here the CDR3 DNA reads TGCGCCAGCAGCTGGACTAGCGGGAGCGAGGAGCAGTTCTTC.

This clone was observed a single time. The chain recombines TRBV30 with TRBJ2-7; D is uncertain. V was shortened by 3 bases and J by 0 bases, with 6 bases between the two germline ends. The CDR3 spans 12 residues. Germline loops: CDR1 GTSNPN, CDR2 SVGIG (reference sequence). The CDR3 DNA sequence: TGTGCCTGGAGCTTGAACTCCTACGAGCAGTACTTC. This translates into CAWSLNSYEQYF.

The chain is built from TRBV7-9 and TRBJ1-2; TRBD1 matches 8 bases. Trimming cost V 2 bases and J 7 bases; bases outside gene matches: 9. The CDR3 is made up of 15 amino acids. Germline CDR1 is SEHNR and CDR2 is FQNEAQ (reference sequence). The CDR3 loop reads CASSLFAGGDGGYTF. The CDR3 coding sequence is TGTGCCAGCAGCTTATTCGCAGGGGGCGATGGTGGCTACACCTTC.

The chain uses TRBV2 and TRBJ1-3; D is uncertain. The germline CDR1 and CDR2 sequences are SNHLY and FYNNEI. This CDR3 is built from 12 residues. V was clipped by 6 bases and J by 8 bases, with 11 bases between them. The chain's CDR3 is CASRGWGDTIYF. CDR3 DNA sequence: TGTGCCAGCAGGGGGTGGGGAGACACCATATATTTT.

The V call is TRBV18, the J call TRBJ2-7; the D gene is possibly TRBD1 (7 bases). This CDR3 contains 16 residues. Trimming took 0 bases from V and 0 from J, leaving 12 bases between them. CDR1 is KGHSH, CDR2 LQKENI, per germline. The CDR3 coding sequence is TGTGCCAGCTCACCACCGTCAGGGGGGTCCTCCTACGAGCAGTACTTC. Protein sequence: CASSPPSGGSSYEQYF.

The chain combines TRBV7-8 with TRBJ1-4, with 7 bases lining up with TRBD1. CDR1 SGHVS and CDR2 FQNEAQ come from the germline V gene. J gave up 7 bases and V 5 bases, and 13 bases lay outside the gene matches. The CDR3 is 16 residues long. CDR3 sequence: CASSPYQQGTSEKLFF. As DNA, the CDR3 is TGTGCCAGCAGCCCCTACCAACAGGGGACAAGTGAAAAACTGTTTTTT.

The rearrangement joins TRBV27 to TRBJ1-4; tentative D call: TRBD1 (5 bases). The V gene lost 5 bases and the J gene lost 7 bases, with 17 bases spanning the gap. Germline V CDR1 and CDR2: MNHEY, SMNVEV (reference sequence). There are 15 residues in the CDR3. The CDR3 DNA sequence: TGTGCCAGCAGTGGGGCTGCCAGGGTTGGTGAAAAACTGTTTTTT. Amino acids: CASSGAARVGEKLFF. Full variable domain (missing parts from reference TRBV27 and TRBJ1-4): EAQVTQNPRYLITVTGKKLTVTCSQNMNHEYMSWYRQDPGLGLRQIYYSMNVEVTDKGDVPEGYKVSRKEKRNFPLILESPSPNQTSLYFCASSGAARVGEKLFFGSGTQLSVL.

The chain links TRBV4-1 to TRBJ1-4; no reliable D call. The CDR3 has 16 residues. Trimming shortened V by 3 bases and J by 0 bases, and 11 bases separated the two germline ends. From germline, CDR1 is MGHRA and CDR2 YSYEKL. CDR3 amino acids: CASSHPSSPTNEKLFF. The CDR3 nucleotides are TGCGCCAGCAGCCATCCTTCATCCCCAACTAATGAAAAACTGTTTTTT.

In DNA form, the CDR3 reads TGCGCCAGCAGTTCCGGGACAGGGTATTCCGGGGAGCTGTTTTTT. This encodes CASSSGTGYSGELFF. V and J are TRBV5-1 and TRBJ2-2; 9 bases line up with TRBD1. The CDR3 has 15 residues. CDR1 and CDR2 (germline): SGHRS, YFSETQ. Trimming at V came to 5 bases and at J to 6 bases, leaving 8 bases not matched to a gene.

The chain carries TRBV12-3 or TRBV12-4 and TRBJ2-1, with D maybe TRBD1 (5 bases). The V and J ends lost 7 bases and 10 bases respectively, with 14 bases between them. The CDR3 totals 12 residues. DNA of the CDR3: TGTGCCAGCACCATCCAAGCAGGGGAGCAGTTCTTC. This translates into CASTIQAGEQFF.

CDR3 residues: CASSQDKGPGYGYTF. The CDR3 coding sequence is TGCGCCAGCAGCCAAGATAAGGGGCCGGGCTATGGCTACACCTTC. The V call is TRBV4-3, the J call TRBJ1-2; possible D gene TRBD1, 5 bases. Germline V gene data show CDR1 as LGHNA and CDR2 as YSLEER. V lost 0 bases and J 4 bases, leaving 12 bases between the germline ends. The CDR3 covers 15 residues.

This clone was seen a handful of times. In DNA form, the CDR3 reads TGTGCCTGGAGGGAGACTGAAGCTTTCTTT. Its translation is CAWRETEAFF. The rearrangement joins TRBV6-4 to TRBJ1-1; D remains ambiguous. CDR3 length equals 10 residues. V was clipped by 11 bases and J by 5 bases, with 9 bases between them. The germline CDR1 and CDR2 sequences are MRHNA and SNTAGT.

The V and J genes are TRBV7-2 and TRBJ1-4; possibly TRBD1 for D (5 bases). Germline V gives CDR1 SGHTA, CDR2 FQGNSA. The CDR3 loop spans 15 amino acids. Trimming pared 5 bases from V and 1 base from J, leaving 11 bases between. The CDR3 region is CASSPNRLTNEKLFF. DNA for the CDR3: TGTGCCAGCAGCCCCAACAGGTTAACTAATGAAAAACTGTTTTTT.

This chain connects TRBV12-3 or TRBV12-4 to TRBJ2-5; D is possibly TRBD1 (5 bases). The CDR3 is 13 residues long. V gave up 6 bases and J gave up 5 bases, with 13 bases separating them. Here the CDR3 DNA reads TGTGCCAGCAGCCAGGGTTTGAGGGAGACCCAGTACTTC. This translates into CASSQGLRETQYF.

The chain uses TRBV5-4 and TRBJ1-1; 8 positions agree with TRBD1. The V gene end was trimmed by 1 base and the J gene end by 3 bases; junction bases not matched to a gene: 11. Germline V gene data show CDR1 as SGHNT and CDR2 as YYREEE (reference sequence). This CDR3 is built from 17 residues. This CDR3 is CASSLRAGGRVDTEAFF. CDR3 in DNA: TGTGCCAGCAGCTTGAGGGCAGGGGGCCGGGTTGACACTGAAGCTTTCTTT.

The rearrangement links TRBV10-1 to TRBJ2-1, with TRBD2 identical over 14 bases. The V gene's germline CDR1 is WNHNN and CDR2 SYGVQD (reference sequence). The length of the CDR3 is 19 residues. The trim removed 3 bases at V and 2 bases at J, leaving 9 bases unmatched. CDR3 coding DNA: TGCGCCAGCAGTGAAGGGGGGACTAGCGGGAGAAGGACCTACAATGAGCAGTTCTTC. This translates into CASSEGGTSGRRTYNEQFF.

The chain links TRBV18 to TRBJ2-7; 8 bases map to TRBD1. The germline CDR1 and CDR2 sequences are KGHSH and LQKENI. The V and J ends lost 6 bases and 3 bases, in that order; junction bases with no gene match: 7. The CDR3 extends over 14 amino acids. The CDR3 DNA follows: TGTGCCAGCTCGCAGGGGGCGGTCAGCTACGAGCAGTACTTC. Protein sequence: CASSQGAVSYEQYF.

This clone was detected once. This chain links TRBV7-9 with TRBJ2-5; 11 nucleotides match TRBD2. Germline loops: CDR1 SEHNR, CDR2 FQNEAQ (reference sequence). The length of the CDR3 is 15 residues. V trimming: 5 bases; J trimming: 6 bases; junction bases outside the gene matches: 8. The CDR3 DNA sequence: TGTGCCAGCAGCCATTCGACTAGCGGGAAGCAGACCCAGTACTTC. This sequence encodes CASSHSTSGKQTQYF. Full variable domain (remainder filled in from reference TRBV7-9 and TRBJ2-5): DTGVSQNPRHKITKRGQNVTFRCDPISEHNRLYWYRQTLGQGPEFLTYFQNEAQLEKSRLLSDRFSAERPKGSFSTLEIQRTEQGDSAMYLCASSHSTSGKQTQYFGPGTRLLVL.

The rearrangement uses TRBV5-5 and TRBJ2-1; 8 bases are a match to TRBD1. The trim removed 7 bases at V and 7 bases at J, leaving 7 bases unmatched. Germline V CDR1 and CDR2: SGHKS, YYEKEE (reference sequence). The CDR3 spans 13 residues. CDR3 in amino acids: CASGQGSWNEQFF. In nucleotides, the CDR3 is TGTGCCAGCGGACAGGGCTCATGGAATGAGCAGTTCTTC.

The chain links TRBV7-9 to TRBJ2-3; D might be TRBD2 (6 bases). This CDR3 region has 15 residues. Germline lookup yields CDR1 SEHNR and CDR2 FQNEAQ (reference sequence). The V gene lost 1 base and the J gene lost 2 bases, with 10 bases spanning the gap. CDR3 loop: CASSLVRGLTDTQYF. The CDR3 nucleotides are TGTGCCAGCAGCTTAGTCCGGGGACTCACAGATACGCAGTATTTT.

This chain links TRBV7-9 with TRBJ2-1; D is perhaps TRBD1 (6 bases). CDR1 and CDR2 (germline): SEHNR, FQNEAQ (reference sequence). Trimming took off 2 bases at V and 8 bases at J, with 13 bases between the two ends. The CDR3 has 14 residues. The CDR3 nucleotides are TGTGCCAGCAGCTTAAACACAGGGTGGGATGAGCAGTTCTTC. Protein: CASSLNTGWDEQFF.

This clone is a singleton in its sample. The chain uses TRBV6-5 and TRBJ1-2; 8 bases are a match to TRBD1. The germline V gene has CDR1 MNHEY and CDR2 SVGAGI. The V gene end was trimmed by 6 bases and the J gene end by 4 bases; junction bases not matched to a gene: 4. The CDR3 length is 13 residues. The CDR3 protein is CASSGQGGYGYTF. The CDR3 DNA is TGTGCCAGCAGCGGACAGGGCGGCTATGGCTACACCTTC.

The V call is TRBV9, the J call TRBJ1-4, with 8 nucleotides matching TRBD1. This CDR3 is 15 amino acids long. Germline assignment: CDR1 SGDLS and CDR2 YYNGEE. After removal of 1 base from V and 7 bases from J, the junction contained 6 bases not matched to a gene. CDR3 protein: CASSVLGQGSEKLFF. For the CDR3, the DNA is TGTGCCAGCAGCGTACTTGGACAGGGTTCTGAAAAACTGTTTTTT.

The chain has TRBV14 and TRBJ2-5; unclear D gene. The CDR3 spans 12 residues. Germline CDR1 and CDR2: SGHDN and FVKESK. The ends were cut back, 4 bases at V and 5 bases at J, with 8 bases in the middle. Here the CDR3 DNA reads TGTGCCAGCAGCCTCTCCCAGGAGACCCAGTACTTC. Protein product: CASSLSQETQYF.

This clone has just a few counts. The chain has TRBV7-9 and TRBJ2-2, with 8 bases matching TRBD2. CDR3 size: 14 residues. Germline V gene sequence: CDR1 SEHNR, CDR2 FQNEAQ (reference sequence). V shed 8 bases, J shed 4 bases, and the junction held 6 bases outside the gene matches. This CDR3 is CASPPGGSTGELFF. The CDR3 DNA reads TGTGCCAGCCCCCCGGGAGGGAGCACCGGGGAGCTGTTTTTT.